The present T cell receptor beta chain was sequenced within a study of blood T cell repertoires in COVID-19. About the study: Samples taken during acute and convalescent COVID-19 were collected in the United States, Italy and Spain. The analysed material was cDNA or gDNA that came from T cells, B-cell-depleted T cells, or PBMCs.

In the original analysis: Using reference gene primer amplification, nucleated cell counts were estimated. Some clones are missing from TCRdb's copy, which holds only in-frame ones; the method was immunoSEQ multiplex PCR. V and J calls and clone size follow that table, whereas D and trimming were derived from the DNA. This table has over 200,000 clones, less than 90% appearing once. Germline V gene sequence: CDR1 PRHDT, CDR2 FYEKMQ (reference sequence). V was shortened by 3 bases and J by 0 bases, with 12 bases between the two germline ends. This CDR3 is built from 16 residues. This TCR derives from a middle-aged man with active or convalescent COVID-19. The chain combines TRBV13 with TRBJ1-3; the D is unclear. Sample: peripheral blood. CDR3 DNA: TGTGCCAGCAGCTTCCGAGCCGCGAACTCTGGAAACACCATATATTTT. As protein: CASSFRAANSGNTIYF. The full variable domain, rest sourced from reference TRBV13 and TRBJ1-3, is AAGVIQSPRHLIKEKRETATLKCYPIPRHDTVYWYQQGPGQDPQFLISFYEKMQSDKGSIPDRFSAQQFSDYHSELNMSSLELGDSALYFCASSFRAANSGNTIYFGEGSWLTVV.